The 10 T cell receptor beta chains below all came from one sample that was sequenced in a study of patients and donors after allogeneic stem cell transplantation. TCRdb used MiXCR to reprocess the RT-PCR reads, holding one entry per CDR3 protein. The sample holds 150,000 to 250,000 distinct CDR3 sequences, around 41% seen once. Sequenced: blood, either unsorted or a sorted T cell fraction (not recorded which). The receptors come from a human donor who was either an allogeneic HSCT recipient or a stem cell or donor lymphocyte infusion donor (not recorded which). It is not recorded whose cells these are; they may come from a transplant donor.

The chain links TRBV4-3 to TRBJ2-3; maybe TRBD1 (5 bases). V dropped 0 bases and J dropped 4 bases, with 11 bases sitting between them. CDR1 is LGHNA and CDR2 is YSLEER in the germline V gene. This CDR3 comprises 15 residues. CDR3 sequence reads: CASSQEGEEADTQYF. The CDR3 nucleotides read TGCGCCAGCAGCCAAGAAGGGGAAGAGGCAGATACGCAGTATTTT.

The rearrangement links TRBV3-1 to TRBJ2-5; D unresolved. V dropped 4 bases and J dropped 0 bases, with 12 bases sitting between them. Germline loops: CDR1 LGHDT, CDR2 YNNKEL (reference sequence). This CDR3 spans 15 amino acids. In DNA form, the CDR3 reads TGTGCCAGCAGCCGACGACCACTTAACCAAGAGACCCAGTACTTC. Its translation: CASSRRPLNQETQYF.

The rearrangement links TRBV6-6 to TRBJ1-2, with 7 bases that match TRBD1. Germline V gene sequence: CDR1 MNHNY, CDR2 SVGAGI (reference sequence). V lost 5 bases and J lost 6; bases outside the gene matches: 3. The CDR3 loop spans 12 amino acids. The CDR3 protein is CASSPTGNGYTF. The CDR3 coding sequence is TGTGCCAGCAGTCCGACAGGGAATGGCTACACCTTC.

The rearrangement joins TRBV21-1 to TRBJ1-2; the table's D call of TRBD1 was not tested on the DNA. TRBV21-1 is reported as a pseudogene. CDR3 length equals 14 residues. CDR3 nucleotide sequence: TGTGCCAGCAGTCTCGAGAGGGTCCCCTATGGCTACACCTTC. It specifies CASSLERVPYGYTF.

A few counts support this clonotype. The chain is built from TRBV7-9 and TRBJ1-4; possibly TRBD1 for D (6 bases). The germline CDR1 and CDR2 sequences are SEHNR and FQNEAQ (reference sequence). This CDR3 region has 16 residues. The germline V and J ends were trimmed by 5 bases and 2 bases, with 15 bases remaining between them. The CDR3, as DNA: TGTGCCAGCAGCCTACAGGGTGGGCCCACTAATGAAAAACTGTTTTTT. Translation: CASSLQGGPTNEKLFF.

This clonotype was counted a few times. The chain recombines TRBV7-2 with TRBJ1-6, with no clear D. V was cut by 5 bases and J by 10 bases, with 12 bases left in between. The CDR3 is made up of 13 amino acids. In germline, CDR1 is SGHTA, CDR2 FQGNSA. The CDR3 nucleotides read TGTGCCAGCAGCCCAACGAGTAACTCACCCCTCCACTTT. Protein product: CASSPTSNSPLHF. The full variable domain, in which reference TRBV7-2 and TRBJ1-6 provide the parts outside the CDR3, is GAGVSQSPSNKVTEKGKDVELRCDPISGHTALYWYRQSLGQGLEFLIYFQGNSAPDKSGLPSDRFSAERTGGSVSTLTIQRTQQEDSAVYLCASSPTSNSPLHFGNGTRLTVT.

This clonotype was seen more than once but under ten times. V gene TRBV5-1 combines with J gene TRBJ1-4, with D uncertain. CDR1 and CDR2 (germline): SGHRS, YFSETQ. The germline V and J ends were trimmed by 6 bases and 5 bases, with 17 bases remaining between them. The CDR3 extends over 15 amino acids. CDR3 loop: CASTNMPSRNEKLFF. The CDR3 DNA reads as TGCGCCAGCACTAACATGCCCTCCAGGAATGAAAAACTGTTTTTT.

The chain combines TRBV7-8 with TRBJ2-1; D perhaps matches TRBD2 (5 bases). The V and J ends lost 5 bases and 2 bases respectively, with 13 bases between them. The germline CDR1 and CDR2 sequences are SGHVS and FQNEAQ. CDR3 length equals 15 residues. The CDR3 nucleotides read TGTGCCAGCAGCGCCCAAAGCGGTACCTACAATGAGCAGTTCTTC. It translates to CASSAQSGTYNEQFF.

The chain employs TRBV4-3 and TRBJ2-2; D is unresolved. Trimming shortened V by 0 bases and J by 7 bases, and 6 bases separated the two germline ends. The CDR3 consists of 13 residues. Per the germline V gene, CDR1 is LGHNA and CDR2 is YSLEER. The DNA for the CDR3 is TGCGCCAGCAGCCAAGATTTCAACGGGGAGCTGTTTTTT. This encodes CASSQDFNGELFF.

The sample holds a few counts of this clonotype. The CDR3 DNA is TGCAGCGTAGAACCGGGACAGGGTATTACCTATGGCTACACCTTC. It is translated as CSVEPGQGITYGYTF. The chain links TRBV29-1 to TRBJ1-2; 9 positions match TRBD1. Germline assignment: CDR1 SQVTM and CDR2 ANQGSEA. Unmatched junction bases numbered 12, after V lost 6 bases and J lost 4 bases. This CDR3 comprises 15 residues. The variable domain in full, completed from reference TRBV29-1 and TRBJ1-2, reads SAVISQKPSRDICQRGTSLTIQCQVDSQVTMMFWYRQQPGQSLTLIATANQGSEATYESGFVIDKFPISRPNLTFSTLTVSNMSPEDSSIYLCSVEPGQGITYGYTFGSGTRLTVV.